These 16 T cell receptor beta chains were sequenced from one sample in a study of cytomegalovirus exposure and HLA in healthy donors. The PCR was carried out with 60 Vbeta primers and 13 Jbeta primers. Sequenced by immunoSEQ multiplex PCR; TCRdb stores in-frame clones only, minus some. The sample contains some 150,000 clones, approximately 70% of which appear only once. Material: PBMCs. These TCRs come from a human donor in good health.

The table lists this clone with a count of one. The V gene is TRBV11-3, the J gene TRBJ1-1, with a weak D call TRBD1 (5 bases). CDR1 SGHNT and CDR2 YENEEA come from the germline V gene. The length of the CDR3 is 14 residues. The V end lost 5 bases, the J end lost 1 base, and 11 bases lay between the germline ends. The CDR3 nucleotides read TGTGCCAGCAGCCAATCCGACAGGAACACTGAAGCTTTCTTT. This translates into CASSQSDRNTEAFF.

This clone showed up just a few times. The chain links TRBV5-1 to TRBJ2-3; TRBD1 aligns across 9 bases. Looked up from germline, CDR1 is SGHRS and CDR2 is YFSETQ. CDR3 length: 15 residues. Germline trimming cut 3 bases from V and 6 bases from J; bases unmatched to any gene: 8. The chain's CDR3 is CASSSLQGAADTQYF. The DNA of the CDR3 is TGCGCCAGCAGCTCCTTACAGGGGGCAGCGGATACGCAGTATTTT.

Concerning this clone: This sample also contains other DNA sequences that code for the same CDR3. The CDR3 here is CASSSGYQETQYF. The CDR3 DNA sequence: TGTGCTAGTAGCTCAGGGTACCAAGAGACCCAGTACTTC. V and J are TRBV7-7 and TRBJ2-5, with D tentatively TRBD1 (5 bases). Germline-derived CDR1 and CDR2 are SSHAT and FNYEAQ (reference sequence). CDR3 length: 13 residues. Full variable domain (missing parts from reference TRBV7-7 and TRBJ2-5): GAGVSQSPRYKVTKRGQDVTLRCDPISSHATLYWYQQALGQGPEFLTYFNYEAQPDKSGLPSDRFSAERPEGSISTLTIQRTEQRDSAMYRCASSSGYQETQYFGPGTRLLVL.

The chain couples TRBV5-6 to TRBJ2-3, with 9 bases fitting TRBD1. V gave up 2 bases and J gave up 6 bases; unmatched junction bases: 4. Per germline, CDR1 SGHDT and CDR2 YYEEEE. The CDR3 is 14 residues long. As DNA, the CDR3 is TGTGCCAGCAGCTTAGTTACAGGGGGCGATACGCAGTATTTT. Translation gives CASSLVTGGDTQYF.

As concerns this clone: Germline and junction disagree at one end, which may indicate a read error. The genes are TRBV6-5 and TRBJ2-7; 10 bases agree with TRBD2. This CDR3 is built from 14 residues. CDR1 and CDR2 (germline): MNHEY, SVGAGI. This CDR3 is CAGSGAGGPYEQYF. The CDR3 bases are TGTGCCGGCAGTGGAGCGGGGGGGCCCTACGAGCAGTACTTC.

The V and J genes are TRBV5-6 and TRBJ2-5, with 11 positions matching TRBD1. CDR3 length: 16 amino acids. Germline V CDR1 and CDR2: SGHDT, YYEEEE. V was clipped by 2 bases and J by 0 bases; unmatched bases: 3. The CDR3: CASSFGTGGYQETQYF. For the CDR3, the DNA is TGTGCCAGCAGCTTCGGGACAGGGGGTTACCAAGAGACCCAGTACTTC.

This chain connects TRBV29-1 to TRBJ2-1, with 9 bases that match TRBD2. The CDR3 length is 19 residues. Losses at the gene ends were 0 bases for V and 0 bases for J; bases not matched to a gene: 12. Germline assignment: CDR1 SQVTM and CDR2 ANQGSEA. CDR3 loop: CSVEDLYGSGGSSYNEQFF. The CDR3 DNA follows: TGCAGCGTTGAAGATCTTTATGGGAGCGGGGGGAGCTCCTACAATGAGCAGTTCTTC.

This clone was detected once. Its ends do not fully match the called genes, so a read error is possible. The rearrangement links TRBV19 to TRBJ2-5; D unclear. CDR1 and CDR2 from the germline V gene are LNHDA and SQIVND (reference sequence). CDR3 length: 15 residues. The chain's CDR3 is CVSSMSEAIQETQYF. CDR3 DNA sequence: TGTGTCAGTAGTATGTCTGAAGCGATCCAAGAGACCCAGTACTTC.

This sequence joins TRBV9 and TRBJ2-2; TRBD2 is a possible D gene (6 bases). The CDR3 extends over 15 amino acids. Trimming stripped 2 bases from V and 5 bases from J, with 13 bases between. Germline CDR1 reads SGDLS; CDR2 reads YYNGEE. The CDR3 reads CASSVWVEGTGELFF. The CDR3 DNA reads as TGTGCCAGCAGCGTGTGGGTGGAGGGGACCGGGGAGCTGTTTTTT.

The chain recombines TRBV19 with TRBJ2-1, with a weak D call TRBD2 (5 bases). V was cut by 8 bases and J by 8 bases, with 10 bases left in between. CDR1 is LNHDA and CDR2 is SQIVND in the germline V gene (reference sequence). The CDR3 has 11 amino acids. CDR3 in amino acids: CASRSEDEQFF. The CDR3 DNA reads as TGTGCCAGTCGTAGCGAGGATGAGCAGTTCTTC.

This clone occurred once. J is TRBJ2-7 and V is TRBV2; 7 nucleotides match TRBD1. From germline, CDR1 is SNHLY and CDR2 FYNNEI. The CDR3 is 13 residues long. After removal of 5 bases from V and 6 bases from J, the junction contained 7 bases not matched to a gene. The CDR3 coding sequence is TGTGCCAGCAGTCCCCGGACAGGTCGCGAGCAGTACTTC. Encoded protein: CASSPRTGREQYF.

V usage is TRBV6-1 and J usage is TRBJ1-5, with D tentatively TRBD1 (6 bases). Germline assignment: CDR1 MNHNS and CDR2 SASEGT. There are 10 residues in the CDR3. V lost 8 bases, J lost 11 bases, and 10 bases lay in between. The CDR3 loop reads CASGDRSQHF. The CDR3, as DNA: TGTGCCAGCGGAGACAGGTCCCAGCATTTT.

The J gene is TRBJ1-1, the V gene TRBV6-1; tentatively, D is TRBD1 (6 bases). This CDR3 has 14 residues. Germline lookup yields CDR1 MNHNS and CDR2 SASEGT. V lost 6 bases and J 0 bases, leaving 11 bases between the germline ends. CDR3 residues: CASSFGTMNTEAFF. The CDR3 coding sequence is TGTGCCAGCAGCTTCGGGACAATGAACACTGAAGCTTTCTTT.

This clone was seen only once. This rearrangement joins TRBV5-1 to TRBJ2-5; the match to TRBD2 covers 8 bases. V lost 0 bases to trimming and J lost 3 bases; unmatched junction nucleotides: 4. This CDR3 has 15 residues. CDR1 SGHRS and CDR2 YFSETQ come from the germline V gene. The CDR3: CASSLVPGGKETQYF. The CDR3 DNA follows: TGCGCCAGCAGCTTGGTTCCGGGGGGGAAAGAGACCCAGTACTTC. The full variable domain, completed using reference TRBV5-1 and TRBJ2-5, is KAGVTQTPRYLIKTRGQQVTLSCSPISGHRSVSWYQQTPGQGLQFLFEYFSETQRNKGNFPGRFSGRQFSNSRSEMNVSTLELGDSALYLCASSLVPGGKETQYFGPGTRLLVL.

V and J are TRBV27 and TRBJ2-1; weak D call: TRBD1 (6 bases). This CDR3 is built from 15 residues. V was trimmed by 5 bases and J by 4 bases, leaving 15 bases between them. The germline CDR1 and CDR2 sequences are MNHEY and SMNVEV (reference sequence). CDR3 loop: CASSPPGTLYNEQFF. Here the CDR3 DNA reads TGTGCCAGCAGTCCGCCCGGGACACTTTACAATGAGCAGTTCTTC.

This chain connects TRBV7-9 to TRBJ1-2; 7 positions agree with TRBD1. Per the germline V gene, CDR1 is SEHNR and CDR2 is FQNEAQ (reference sequence). V dropped 1 base and J dropped 0; count of bases not matched to a gene: 5. The CDR3 loop spans 16 amino acids. The CDR3, as DNA: TGTGCCAGCAGCTTAGGCGCCAGGGGGGCTAACTATGGCTACACCTTC. This sequence encodes CASSLGARGANYGYTF.